The next 5 T cell receptor beta chains were all read from a single sample in a study of blood T cells in healthy people across ages. Next came a second PCR, run for about 6 to 11 cycles, which used a sample-barcoded 5' primer along with a J-beta primer mix. TCRdb passed the 5' RACE reads through MiXCR, listing each CDR3 protein once. The sample includes about 1.8 million distinct CDR3 sequences, roughly 52% of them seen just once. The sequenced sample consisted of blood. Every receptor here comes from a woman aged 40 to 50 in good health.

The table lists this clonotype with a few counts. J is TRBJ2-3 and V is TRBV4-3; the D gene is possibly TRBD1 (6 bases). CDR3 size: 14 residues. Germline CDR1 LGHNA, CDR2 YSLEER. The ends were cut back, 8 bases at V and 0 bases at J, with 12 bases in the middle. As DNA, the CDR3 is TGCGCCAGCTTAGAAGGACAGAGCACAGATACGCAGTATTTT. As protein: CASLEGQSTDTQYF.

The rearrangement uses TRBV2 and TRBJ1-1, with TRBD1 matching 7 bases. This CDR3 is built from 14 residues. Germline CDR1 is SNHLY and CDR2 is FYNNEI. Germline trimming cut 6 bases from V and 3 bases from J; bases unmatched to any gene: 7. CDR3 sequence reads: CASRKDRDDTEAFF. The CDR3 bases are TGTGCCAGCAGGAAAGACAGGGACGACACTGAAGCTTTCTTT.

The V and J genes are TRBV27 and TRBJ1-2; the match to TRBD1 covers 10 bases. V shed 7 bases and J 4 bases; nucleotides not matched to a gene: 9. CDR1 is MNHEY, CDR2 SMNVEV, per germline (reference sequence). The CDR3 is 15 residues long. This CDR3 reads CASTPGTGDIYGYTF. Here the CDR3 DNA reads TGTGCCAGCACCCCCGGGACAGGGGATATCTATGGCTACACCTTC.

The V and J genes are TRBV4-3 and TRBJ2-1; the match to TRBD2 covers 9 bases. The CDR3 loop spans 16 amino acids. V shed 0 bases, J shed 10 bases, and the junction held 10 bases outside the gene matches. CDR1 and CDR2 from the germline V gene are LGHNA and YSLEER. The CDR3 nucleotides are TGCGCCAGCAGCCAAGAACCGAGCGGGGGGACCGGGGAGCAGTTCTTC. Amino acid sequence: CASSQEPSGGTGEQFF.

The chain uses TRBV2 and TRBJ2-1; TRBD2 matches at 10 bases. Trimming took 3 bases from V and 2 from J; bases not matched to a gene: 4. Germline CDR1 is SNHLY and CDR2 is FYNNEI. The CDR3 length is 16 residues. This CDR3 is CASSDRSGGAYNEQFF. CDR3 nucleotides: TGTGCCAGCAGTGATCGGAGCGGGGGGGCCTACAATGAGCAGTTCTTC.